Here is one TCR beta chain with its context. Clones were read by immunoSEQ multiplex PCR, and TCRdb kept only the in-frame ones, dropping some. The table shows approximately 83,000 clones, with 90% to 95% occurring only once. This record belongs to a study of T cell changes during pregnancy in multiple sclerosis. The CDR3 runs to 14 residues. The J segment lost 3 bases and the V segment lost 2 bases, leaving 2 bases of the junction unmatched. Looked up from germline, CDR1 is MNHEY and CDR2 is SMNVEV (reference sequence). This chain links TRBV27 with TRBJ2-7; 9 bases are a match to TRBD1. The specimen comprised peripheral blood, sampled in the first trimester of pregnancy. This TCR came from a female donor with multiple sclerosis, enrolled in a pregnancy study. CDR3 amino acids: CASSLGTGNYEQYF. CDR3 coding DNA: TGTGCCAGCAGTTTAGGGACAGGGAACTACGAGCAGTACTTC.